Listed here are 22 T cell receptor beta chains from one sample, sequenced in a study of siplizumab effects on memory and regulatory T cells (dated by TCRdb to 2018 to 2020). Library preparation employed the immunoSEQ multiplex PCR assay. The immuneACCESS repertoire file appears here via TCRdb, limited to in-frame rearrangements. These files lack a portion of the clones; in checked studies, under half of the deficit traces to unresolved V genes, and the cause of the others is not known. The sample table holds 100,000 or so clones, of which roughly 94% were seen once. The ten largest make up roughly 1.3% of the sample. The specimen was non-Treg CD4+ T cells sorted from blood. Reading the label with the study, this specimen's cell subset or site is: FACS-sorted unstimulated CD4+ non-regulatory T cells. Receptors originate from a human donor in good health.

The CDR3 region has the DNA TGTGCCATCAGTGAGGGGGGTTTTACAGATACGCAGTATTTT. Translated, it gives CAISEGGFTDTQYF. The rearrangement uses TRBV10-3 and TRBJ2-3; possibly TRBD1 or TRBD2 for D (5 bases each). The V and J ends lost 2 bases and 3 bases respectively, with 9 bases between them. The CDR3 covers 14 residues. CDR1 ENHRY and CDR2 SYGVKD come from the germline V gene.

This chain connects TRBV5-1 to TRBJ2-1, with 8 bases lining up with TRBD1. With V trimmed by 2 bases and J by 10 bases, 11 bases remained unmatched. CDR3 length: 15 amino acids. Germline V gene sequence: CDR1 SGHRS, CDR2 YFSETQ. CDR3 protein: CASSLPGQANLEQFF. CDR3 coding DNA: TGCGCCAGCAGCTTACCGGGACAGGCGAACCTGGAGCAGTTCTTC.

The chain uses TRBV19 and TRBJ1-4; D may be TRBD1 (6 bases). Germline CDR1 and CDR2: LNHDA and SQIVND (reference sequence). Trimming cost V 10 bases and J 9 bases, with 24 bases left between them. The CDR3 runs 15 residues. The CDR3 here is CATKRGSGTRQKLFF. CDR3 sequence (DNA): TGTGCCACCAAAAGAGGCTCCGGGACAAGGCAAAAACTGTTTTTT.

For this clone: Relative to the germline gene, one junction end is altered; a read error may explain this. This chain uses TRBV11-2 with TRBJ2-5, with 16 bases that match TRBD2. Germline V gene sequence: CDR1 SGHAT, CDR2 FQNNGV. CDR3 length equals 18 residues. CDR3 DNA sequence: TGTGTCAGCAGCCCGGGACTAGCGGGGGGGGGACCTCAAGAGACCCAGTACTTC. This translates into CVSSPGLAGGGPQETQYF.

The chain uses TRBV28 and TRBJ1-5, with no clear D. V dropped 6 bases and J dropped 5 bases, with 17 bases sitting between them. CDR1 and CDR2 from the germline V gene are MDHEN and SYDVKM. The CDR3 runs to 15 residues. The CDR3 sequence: CASSQPRSSYQPQHF. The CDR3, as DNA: TGTGCCAGCAGCCAACCACGGTCCAGCTATCAGCCCCAGCATTTT. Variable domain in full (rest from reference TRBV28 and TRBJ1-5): DVKVTQSSRYLVKRTGEKVFLECVQDMDHENMFWYRQDPGLGLRLIYFSYDVKMKEKGDIPEGYSVSREKKERFSLILESASTNQTSMYLCASSQPRSSYQPQHFGDGTRLSIL.

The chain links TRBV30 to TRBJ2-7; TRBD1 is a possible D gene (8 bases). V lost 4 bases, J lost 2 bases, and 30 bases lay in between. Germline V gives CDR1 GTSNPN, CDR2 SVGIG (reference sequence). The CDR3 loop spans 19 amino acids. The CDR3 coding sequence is TGTGCCTGGAACGCCGGGGGGCAGGGGGCAATTTGGGCCGCCTACGAGCAGTACTTC. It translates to CAWNAGGQGAIWAAYEQYF.

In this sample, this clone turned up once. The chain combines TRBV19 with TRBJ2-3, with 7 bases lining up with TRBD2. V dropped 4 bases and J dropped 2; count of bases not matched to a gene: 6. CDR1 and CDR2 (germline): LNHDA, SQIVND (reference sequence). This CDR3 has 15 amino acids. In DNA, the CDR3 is TGTGCCAGTAGTAAGACTAGCAGATACACAGATACGCAGTATTTT. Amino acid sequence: CASSKTSRYTDTQYF.

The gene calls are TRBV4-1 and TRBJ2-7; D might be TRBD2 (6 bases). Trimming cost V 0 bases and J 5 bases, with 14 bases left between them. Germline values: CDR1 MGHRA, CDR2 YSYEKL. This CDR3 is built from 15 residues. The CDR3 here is CASSQDDLRLDEQYF. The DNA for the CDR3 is TGCGCCAGCAGCCAAGATGACCTACGACTAGACGAGCAGTACTTC.

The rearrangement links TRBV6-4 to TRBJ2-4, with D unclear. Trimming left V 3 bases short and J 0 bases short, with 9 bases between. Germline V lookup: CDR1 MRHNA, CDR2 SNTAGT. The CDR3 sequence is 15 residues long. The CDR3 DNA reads TGTGCCAGCAGTGAAACAGAACTAGCCAAAAACATTCAGTACTTC. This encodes CASSETELAKNIQYF.

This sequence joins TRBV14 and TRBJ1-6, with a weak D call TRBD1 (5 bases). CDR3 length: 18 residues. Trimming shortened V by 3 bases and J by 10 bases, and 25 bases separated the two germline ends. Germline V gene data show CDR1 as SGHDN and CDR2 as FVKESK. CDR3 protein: CASSHPLQSGTGGSPLHF. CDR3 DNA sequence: TGTGCCAGCAGCCACCCCCTACAATCCGGGACTGGGGGGTCACCCCTCCACTTT. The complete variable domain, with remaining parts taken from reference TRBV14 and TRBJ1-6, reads EAGVTQFPSHSVIEKGQTVTLRCDPISGHDNLYWYRRVMGKEIKFLLHFVKESKQDESGMPNNRFLAERTGGTYSTLKVQPAELEDSGVYFCASSHPLQSGTGGSPLHFGNGTRLTVT.

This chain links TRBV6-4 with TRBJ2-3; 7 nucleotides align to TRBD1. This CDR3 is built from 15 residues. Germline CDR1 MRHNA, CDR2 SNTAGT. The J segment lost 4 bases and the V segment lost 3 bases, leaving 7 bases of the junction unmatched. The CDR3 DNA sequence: TGTGCCAGCAGTGAGGGGCAGGGGGATGCAGATACGCAGTATTTT. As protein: CASSEGQGDADTQYF.

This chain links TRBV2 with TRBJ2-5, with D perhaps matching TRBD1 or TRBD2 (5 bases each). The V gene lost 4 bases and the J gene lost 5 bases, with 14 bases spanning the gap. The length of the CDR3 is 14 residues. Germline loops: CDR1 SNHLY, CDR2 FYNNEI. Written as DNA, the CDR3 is TGTGCCAGCAGTGCGGGGCGAGGTGCCGAGACCCAGTACTTC. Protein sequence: CASSAGRGAETQYF.

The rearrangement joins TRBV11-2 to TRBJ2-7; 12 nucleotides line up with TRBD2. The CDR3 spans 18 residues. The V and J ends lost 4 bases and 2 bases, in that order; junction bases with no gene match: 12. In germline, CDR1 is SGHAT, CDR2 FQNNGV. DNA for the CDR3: TGTGCCAGCAGCTCGCCTAGACTAGCGGGAGTCATAACCTACGAGCAGTACTTC. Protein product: CASSSPRLAGVITYEQYF. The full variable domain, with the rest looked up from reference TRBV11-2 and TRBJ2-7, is EAGVAQSPRYKIIEKRQSVAFWCNPISGHATLYWYQQILGQGPKLLIQFQNNGVVDDSQLPKDRFSAERLKGVDSTLKIQPAKLEDSAVYLCASSSPRLAGVITYEQYFGPGTRLTVT.

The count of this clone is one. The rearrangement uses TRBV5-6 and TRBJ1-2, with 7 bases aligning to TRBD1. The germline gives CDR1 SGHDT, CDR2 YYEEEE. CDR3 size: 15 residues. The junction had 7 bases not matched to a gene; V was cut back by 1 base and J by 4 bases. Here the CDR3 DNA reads TGTGCCAGCAGCTTGCCCTCTGCAGGGGGCTATGGCTACACCTTC. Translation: CASSLPSAGGYGYTF.

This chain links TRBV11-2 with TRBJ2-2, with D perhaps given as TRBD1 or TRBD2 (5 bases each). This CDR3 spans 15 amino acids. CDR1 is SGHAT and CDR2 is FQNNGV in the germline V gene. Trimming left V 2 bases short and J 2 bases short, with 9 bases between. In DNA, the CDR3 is TGTGCCAGCAGCTTAAAGAGGGGAAACACCGGGGAGCTGTTTTTT. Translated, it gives CASSLKRGNTGELFF.

The CDR3 nucleotides read TGTGCCACCAGCAGAGATTCCATTAGGGAGCAGTACTTC. Translated, it gives CATSRDSIREQYF. V is TRBV15 and J is TRBJ2-7; no clear D gene. The CDR3 consists of 13 residues. With 0 bases removed from V and 7 bases from J, the gap between germline ends came to 10 bases. The germline gives CDR1 LNHNV, CDR2 YYDKDF (reference sequence).

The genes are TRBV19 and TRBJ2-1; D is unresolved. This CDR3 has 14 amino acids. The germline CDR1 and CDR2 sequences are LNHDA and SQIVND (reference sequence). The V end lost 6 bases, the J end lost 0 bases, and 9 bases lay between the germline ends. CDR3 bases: TGTGCCAGTAGGATAAGGGTCTCCTACAATGAGCAGTTCTTC. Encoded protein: CASRIRVSYNEQFF.

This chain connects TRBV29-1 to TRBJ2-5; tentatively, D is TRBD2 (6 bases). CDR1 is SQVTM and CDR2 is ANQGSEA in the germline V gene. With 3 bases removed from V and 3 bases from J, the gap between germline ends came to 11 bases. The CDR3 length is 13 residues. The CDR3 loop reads CSVDWWREETQYF. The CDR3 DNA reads TGCAGCGTTGATTGGTGGAGGGAAGAGACCCAGTACTTC.

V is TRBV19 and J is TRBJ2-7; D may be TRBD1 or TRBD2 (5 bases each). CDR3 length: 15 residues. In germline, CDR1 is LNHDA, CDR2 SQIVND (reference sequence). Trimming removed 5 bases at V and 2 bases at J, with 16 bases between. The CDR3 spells CASSVTRDRAYEQYF. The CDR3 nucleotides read TGTGCCAGTAGTGTGACCCGGGACCGAGCCTACGAGCAGTACTTC.

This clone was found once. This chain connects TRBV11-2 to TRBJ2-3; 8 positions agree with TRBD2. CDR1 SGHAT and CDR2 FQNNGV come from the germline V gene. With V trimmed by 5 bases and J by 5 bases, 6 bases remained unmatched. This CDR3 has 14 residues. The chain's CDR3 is CASSPGLGRDTQYF. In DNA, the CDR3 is TGTGCCAGCAGCCCGGGACTAGGGAGAGATACGCAGTATTTT.

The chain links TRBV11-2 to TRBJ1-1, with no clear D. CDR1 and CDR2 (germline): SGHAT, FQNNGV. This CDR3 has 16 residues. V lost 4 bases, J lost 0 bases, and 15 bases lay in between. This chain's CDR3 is CASSSNPQWLNTEAFF. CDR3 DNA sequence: TGTGCCAGCAGCTCAAACCCTCAATGGCTGAACACTGAAGCTTTCTTT.

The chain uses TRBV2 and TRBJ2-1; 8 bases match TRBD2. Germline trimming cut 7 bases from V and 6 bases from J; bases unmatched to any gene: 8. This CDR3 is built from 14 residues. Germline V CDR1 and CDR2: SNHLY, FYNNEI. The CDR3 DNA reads TGTGCCAGCAATTTAGCGGGGAACCTCAATGAGCAGTTCTTC. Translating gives CASNLAGNLNEQFF.